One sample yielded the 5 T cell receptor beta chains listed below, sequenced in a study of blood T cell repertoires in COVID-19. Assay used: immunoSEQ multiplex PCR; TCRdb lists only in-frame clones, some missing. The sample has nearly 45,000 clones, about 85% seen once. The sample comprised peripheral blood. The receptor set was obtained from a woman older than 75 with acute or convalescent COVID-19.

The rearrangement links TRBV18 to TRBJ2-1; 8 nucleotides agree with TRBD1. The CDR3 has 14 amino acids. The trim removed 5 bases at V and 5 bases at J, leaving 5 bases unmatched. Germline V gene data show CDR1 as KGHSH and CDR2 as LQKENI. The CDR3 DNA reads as TGTGCCAGCTCAAAGGGGACAGGACACAATGAGCAGTTCTTC. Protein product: CASSKGTGHNEQFF.

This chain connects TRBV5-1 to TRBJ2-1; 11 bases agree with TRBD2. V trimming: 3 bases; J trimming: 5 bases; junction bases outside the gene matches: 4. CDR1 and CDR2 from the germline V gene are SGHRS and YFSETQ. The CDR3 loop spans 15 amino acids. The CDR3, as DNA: TGCGCCAGCAGCTCACTAGCGGGAGTCGACAATGAGCAGTTCTTC. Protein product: CASSSLAGVDNEQFF.

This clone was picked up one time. The CDR3: CAWSVNRNTEAFF. In DNA form, the CDR3 reads TGTGCCTGGAGTGTAAATAGGAACACTGAAGCTTTCTTT. The genes are TRBV30 and TRBJ1-1, with D uncertain. Germline lookup yields CDR1 GTSNPN and CDR2 SVGIG (reference sequence). V was shortened by 0 bases and J by 1 base, with 6 bases between the two germline ends. The CDR3 totals 13 residues.

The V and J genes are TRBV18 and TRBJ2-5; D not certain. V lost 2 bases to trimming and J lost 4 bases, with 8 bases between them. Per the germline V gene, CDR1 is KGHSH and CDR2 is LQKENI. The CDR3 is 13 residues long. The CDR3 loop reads CASSPKQSETQYF. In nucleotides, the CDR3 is TGTGCCAGCTCACCAAAACAGTCAGAGACCCAGTACTTC.

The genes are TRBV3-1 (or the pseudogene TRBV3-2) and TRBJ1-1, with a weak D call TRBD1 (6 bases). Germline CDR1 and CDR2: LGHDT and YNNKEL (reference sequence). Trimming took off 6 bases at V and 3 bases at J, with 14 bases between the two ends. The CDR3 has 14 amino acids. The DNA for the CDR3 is TGTGCCAGCAGAACAACAGGGAGATACACTGAAGCTTTCTTT. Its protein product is CASRTTGRYTEAFF.